These 5 T cell receptor beta chains were sequenced from one sample in a study of shared clonotypes between healthy human individuals. Using immunoSEQ multiplex PCR, the repertoire was profiled, and TCRdb retains in-frame clones only, with some absent. The profile shows over a million clones, about 84% of them singletons. The sequenced sample consisted of memory CD4+ T cells from PBMCs. Subset indicated: CD45RA-negative fraction. The receptors derive from a man aged 18 to 29 in good health. Some clones in this sample may be carry-over from other donors' samples.

Notes on this clone: Other DNA sequences within the sample encode an identical CDR3. The chain is built from TRBV7-7 and TRBJ2-3; unclear D gene. The V gene lost 3 bases and the J gene lost 3 bases, with 7 bases spanning the gap. The CDR3 consists of 13 residues. CDR1 and CDR2 (germline): SSHAT, FNYEAQ (reference sequence). The CDR3 DNA sequence: TGTGCCAGCAGCTTGGACGGGACAGATACGCAGTATTTT. Its protein product is CASSLDGTDTQYF.

This chain joins TRBV7-9 and TRBJ1-3; no definite D call. V was clipped by 6 bases and J by 0 bases, with 6 bases between them. Germline V CDR1 and CDR2: SEHNR, FQNEAQ (reference sequence). The CDR3 length is 13 residues. The CDR3 spells CASRLISGNTIYF. As DNA, the CDR3 is TGTGCCAGCAGGCTGATCTCTGGAAACACCATATATTTT. Supplemented by reference TRBV7-9 and TRBJ1-3, the full variable domain reads DTGVSQNPRHKITKRGQNVTFRCDPISEHNRLYWYRQTLGQGPEFLTYFQNEAQLEKSRLLSDRFSAERPKGSFSTLEIQRTEQGDSAMYLCASRLISGNTIYFGEGSWLTVV.

This clone was detected many times. This chain connects TRBV6-5 to TRBJ2-2; D remains ambiguous. V shed 0 bases and J shed 6 bases, with 8 bases lying between them. Germline V lookup: CDR1 MNHEY, CDR2 SVGAGI. This CDR3 region has 14 residues. CDR3 DNA: TGTGCCAGCAGTTACTCAGGCGCAGCCGGGGAGCTGTTTTTT. This codes for CASSYSGAAGELFF.

The V and J genes are TRBV19 and TRBJ1-5, with 9 bases fitting TRBD1. CDR3 size: 15 residues. The junction had 6 bases not matched to a gene; V was cut back by 7 bases and J by 2 bases. The germline CDR1 and CDR2 sequences are LNHDA and SQIVND (reference sequence). This chain's CDR3 is CASMGGQGGNQPQHF. The CDR3 region has the DNA TGTGCCAGTATGGGGGGACAGGGAGGCAATCAGCCCCAGCATTTT.

The rearrangement links TRBV12-5 to TRBJ1-2; 9 bases agree with TRBD1. Germline V gene sequence: CDR1 LGHNT, CDR2 FRNRAP. The CDR3 loop spans 14 amino acids. With 3 bases clipped from V and 4 bases from J, the junction kept 3 bases outside the gene matches. For the CDR3, the DNA is TGTGCTAGTGGTTTTGGGACAGGGATCTATGGCTACACCTTC. It translates to CASGFGTGIYGYTF.